A single sample gave rise to the 4 T cell receptor beta chains below, sequenced in a study of beta chain features in type 1 diabetes. Study-wide results and limits: Shortening of TCRB CDR3s, moderate but significant, appeared in all four CD4+ subsets of Type 1 diabetes patients.

The whole isolated RNA underwent reverse transcription, so sequencing captured expressed TCRB transcripts. TCRdb's copy holds only in-frame clones and misses some; the assay was immunoSEQ multiplex PCR. This sample has hundreds of thousands of clones, with around an eighth found just once. Their antigens are not known. The sample comprised naive CD4+ T cells from blood. These receptors all come from a man aged 18 to 29 with type 1 diabetes.

This clone was counted only a few times. The J gene is TRBJ2-5, the V gene TRBV27; TRBD2 agrees at 9 bases. CDR3 length: 16 amino acids. With 3 bases clipped from V and 2 bases from J, the junction kept 7 bases outside the gene matches. CDR1 and CDR2 (germline): MNHEY, SMNVEV (reference sequence). CDR3 amino acids: CASSFSLAGRQETQYF. CDR3 DNA sequence: TGTGCCAGCAGTTTTTCGCTAGCGGGGCGACAAGAGACCCAGTACTTC.

The chain links TRBV7-2 to TRBJ2-7, with D perhaps TRBD1 or TRBD2 (6 bases each). The V end lost 6 bases, the J end lost 6 bases, and 15 bases lay between the germline ends. The germline V gene has CDR1 SGHTA and CDR2 FQGNSA. CDR3 length: 13 amino acids. CDR3 sequence: CASRPGATSEQYF. The CDR3 nucleotides are TGTGCCAGCAGACCGGGGGCCACGTCCGAGCAGTACTTC. Supplemented by reference TRBV7-2 and TRBJ2-7, the full variable domain reads GAGVSQSPSNKVTEKGKDVELRCDPISGHTALYWYRQSLGQGLEFLIYFQGNSAPDKSGLPSDRFSAERTGGSVSTLTIQRTQQEDSAVYLCASRPGATSEQYFGPGTRLTVT.

The genes are TRBV9 and TRBJ2-5; D tentatively fits TRBD1 or TRBD2 (5 bases each). Germline CDR1 is SGDLS and CDR2 is YYNGEE. The V end was cut by 0 bases, the J end by 5 bases, with 8 bases between. The CDR3 totals 13 residues. The CDR3: CASSVEGEETQYF. CDR3 in DNA: TGTGCCAGCAGCGTAGAAGGGGAGGAGACCCAGTACTTC.

This sequence joins TRBV5-4 and TRBJ2-1; TRBD2 agrees at 12 bases. Germline CDR1 reads SGHNT; CDR2 reads YYREEE (reference sequence). Losses at the gene ends were 5 bases for V and 4 bases for J; bases not matched to a gene: 7. This CDR3 comprises 16 residues. This CDR3 is CASSKLAGGSYNEQFF. The CDR3 DNA is TGTGCCAGCAGTAAACTAGCGGGGGGCTCATACAATGAGCAGTTCTTC. Variable domain in full (rest from reference TRBV5-4 and TRBJ2-1): ETGVTQSPTHLIKTRGQQVTLRCSSQSGHNTVSWYQQALGQGPQFIFQYYREEENGRGNFPPRFSGLQFPNYSSELNVNALELDDSALYLCASSKLAGGSYNEQFFGPGTRLTVL.